The 32 T cell receptor beta chains below come from one sample, sequenced in a study of Graves' ophthalmopathy and Graves' hyperthyroidism (dated by TCRdb to 2017 to 2018). Instrument used: Illumina HiSeq 2000. For repertoire sequencing, TCR beta CDR3 regions were amplified from RNA transcripts. HTBI primers and the Qiagen OneStep RT-PCR kit were used in a first-round RT-PCR, which was followed by a second-round multiplex PCR, size selection and purification. Using fastp at Q25 and MiXCR, TCRdb reprocessed the public reads and kept productive beta chains. Each CDR3 protein appears once, grouped with its most common genes and DNA. The sample contains about 640,000 distinct CDR3 sequences, over 40% of them found a single time. Of the sample, over 2.5% falls within the top ten clones. Sequencing was done on a sample of peripheral blood. Source of these receptors: an adult man with Graves' ophthalmopathy.

This clonotype was observed many times. The rearrangement joins TRBV6-1 to TRBJ1-2; possible D gene TRBD1, 5 bases. The CDR3 sequence is 14 residues long. From germline, CDR1 is MNHNS and CDR2 SASEGT. V lost 1 base and J lost 3, with 9 bases in between. The CDR3 loop is CASSEGGRDYGYTF. The CDR3 DNA sequence: TGTGCCAGCAGTGAAGGGGGCCGTGACTATGGCTACACCTTC.

Worth noting for this clonotype: At one boundary the junction diverges from the germline segment, which might be a read error. This chain joins TRBV10-3 and TRBJ1-5; D is perhaps TRBD1 (5 bases). The CDR3 is made up of 17 amino acids. Germline V gene data show CDR1 as ENHRY and CDR2 as SYGVKD. The CDR3 sequence is CASSYASLQDSNQPQHF. DNA for the CDR3: TGTGCCAGCAGTTACGCTTCATTACAGGATAGCAATCAGCCCCAGCATTTT.

The table lists this clonotype with many counts. The CDR3 DNA reads TGCGCCAGCAGCCTAGGTTCTGGACGGGGATTCTATGGCTACACCTTC. Its protein is CASSLGSGRGFYGYTF. The rearrangement links TRBV5-1 to TRBJ1-2; D is unresolved. Germline loops: CDR1 SGHRS, CDR2 YFSETQ. The V end lost 4 bases, the J end lost 4 bases, and 20 bases lay between the germline ends. This CDR3 spans 16 amino acids.

The V gene is TRBV7-2, the J gene TRBJ1-2, with 7 positions matching TRBD1. Unmatched junction bases numbered 19, after V lost 5 bases and J lost 10 bases. The V gene's germline CDR1 is SGHTA and CDR2 FQGNSA. The CDR3 consists of 16 residues. This chain's CDR3 is CASSQDWGVGQDNYTF. In nucleotides, the CDR3 is TGTGCCAGCAGCCAAGATTGGGGGGTCGGACAGGATAACTACACCTTC.

Points on this clonotype: With a much larger clone just one base away, this may be a read error. The chain employs TRBV4-1 and TRBJ2-7, with 10 bases lining up with TRBD1. Per germline, CDR1 MGHRA and CDR2 YSYEKL. The CDR3 sequence is 15 residues long. Trimming cost V 0 bases and J 5 bases; bases outside gene matches: 4. CDR3 in DNA: TGCGCCAGCAGCCAAGAAGGGACAGGGGCCGACGAGCAGTACTTC. Protein product: CASSQEGTGADEQYF.

The chain uses TRBV6-6 and TRBJ1-2; 9 bases align to TRBD1. The CDR3 is 14 residues long. V was clipped by 8 bases and J by 8 bases; unmatched bases: 12. Looked up from germline, CDR1 is MNHNY and CDR2 is SVGAGI (reference sequence). The CDR3 bases are TGTGCCAGCGGGGCGACCGGACAGGGGCGGGGCTACACCTTC. The encoded protein is CASGATGQGRGYTF.

This clonotype was observed a few times. This chain joins TRBV6-5 and TRBJ2-7; 7 bases fit TRBD1. This CDR3 contains 12 residues. CDR1 and CDR2 (germline): MNHEY, SVGAGI. The V and J ends lost 6 bases and 5 bases, in that order; junction bases with no gene match: 4. The CDR3 DNA follows: TGTGCCAGCAGCCAGGGGGTAAACGAGCAGTACTTC. Translating gives CASSQGVNEQYF.

This clonotype was found many times. The V call is TRBV7-2, the J call TRBJ1-6; D possibly corresponds to TRBD1 (5 bases). This CDR3 is 17 amino acids long. Germline V gene sequence: CDR1 SGHTA, CDR2 FQGNSA. Trimming removed 1 base at V and 9 bases at J, with 19 bases between. Here the CDR3 DNA reads TGTGCCAGCAGCTTAGATCAATGGGGGTCGAGTGCTTCACCCCTCCACTTT. Protein sequence: CASSLDQWGSSASPLHF. The whole variable domain, remainder taken from reference TRBV7-2 and TRBJ1-6, is GAGVSQSPSNKVTEKGKDVELRCDPISGHTALYWYRQSLGQGLEFLIYFQGNSAPDKSGLPSDRFSAERTGGSVSTLTIQRTQQEDSAVYLCASSLDQWGSSASPLHFGNGTRLTVT.

As for this clonotype: At one boundary the junction diverges from the germline segment, which might be a read error. The chain joins TRBV7-7 to TRBJ1-6, with D uncertain. There are 13 residues in the CDR3. From germline, CDR1 is SSHAT and CDR2 FNYEAQ (reference sequence). CDR3 coding DNA: TGTGCTAGCAGCTTAGATTTCAGTTCACCCCTCCACTTT. Encoded protein: CASSLDFSSPLHF.

The rearrangement joins TRBV20-1 to TRBJ1-3; tentatively, D is TRBD1 (5 bases). This CDR3 comprises 17 residues. The germline V gene has CDR1 DFQATT and CDR2 SNEGSKA (reference sequence). V gave up 6 bases and J gave up 3 bases, with 24 bases separating them. The CDR3 is CSANRDGGQGNGNTIYF. The CDR3 region has the DNA TGCAGTGCCAACCGAGACGGCGGGCAGGGAAATGGAAACACCATATATTTT.

A note on this clonotype: One base away lies a much larger clone, so this may be a sequencing read error. The rearrangement links TRBV7-4 to TRBJ1-2, with 7 bases identical to TRBD1. Germline V gene lookup returns CDR1 SGHVT and CDR2 SQSDAQ. The CDR3 sequence is 15 residues long. V dropped 2 bases and J dropped 3; count of bases not matched to a gene: 6. The CDR3 reads CASSLSQTGDYGYTF. DNA of the CDR3: TGTGCCAGCAGCTTATCCCAAACAGGGGACTATGGCTACACCTTC.

The chain links TRBV19 to TRBJ1-2; 9 bases agree with TRBD1. Germline CDR1 and CDR2: LNHDA and SQIVND (reference sequence). The CDR3 is 13 residues long. V lost 5 bases, J lost 6 bases, and 4 bases stayed unmatched. CDR3 region: CASSGTGTNGYTF. The CDR3 DNA is TGTGCCAGTAGTGGGACAGGGACGAATGGCTACACCTTC.

V is TRBV25-1 and J is TRBJ2-7; no clear D. This CDR3 comprises 12 residues. From germline, CDR1 is MGHDK and CDR2 SYGVNS. The CDR3 DNA is TGTGCTAGAGCTGGGTCGGAGAACGAGCAGTACTTC. It specifies CARAGSENEQYF.

V gene TRBV20-1 combines with J gene TRBJ2-3; 7 bases align to TRBD2. V lost 1 base and J lost 3; bases outside the gene matches: 7. CDR1 DFQATT and CDR2 SNEGSKA come from the germline V gene (reference sequence). The CDR3 consists of 15 residues. The CDR3: CSARVAGVGTDTQYF. CDR3 sequence (DNA): TGCAGTGCTAGAGTGGCGGGAGTAGGGACAGATACGCAGTATTTT.

This clonotype was counted at least ten times. The chain couples TRBV25-1 to TRBJ2-2; TRBD1 agrees at 10 bases. Trimming cost V 3 bases and J 10 bases; bases outside gene matches: 11. This CDR3 has 16 residues. Germline assignment: CDR1 MGHDK and CDR2 SYGVNS. CDR3 residues: CASSDRGTGVSVELFF. As DNA, the CDR3 is TGTGCCAGCAGTGATAGAGGGACAGGGGTCTCGGTGGAGCTGTTTTTT.

The CDR3 spells CSVEAASLSGYGYTF. CDR3 bases: TGCAGCGTTGAAGCGGCGAGCTTATCTGGCTATGGCTACACCTTC. This rearrangement joins TRBV29-1 to TRBJ1-2; D gene ambiguous. V was trimmed by 1 base and J by 4 bases, leaving 16 bases between them. The CDR3 length is 15 residues. Looked up from germline, CDR1 is SQVTM and CDR2 is ANQGSEA.

This clonotype came up many times. The chain carries TRBV5-6 and TRBJ2-5, with 7 bases matching TRBD1. Germline values: CDR1 SGHDT, CDR2 YYEEEE. The CDR3 runs to 14 residues. V gave up 9 bases and J gave up 0 bases; unmatched junction bases: 8. Written as DNA, the CDR3 is TGTGCCACCCAGAGGGGGCGAAACCAAGAGACCCAGTACTTC. Translation: CATQRGRNQETQYF.

The chain couples TRBV9 to TRBJ1-2, with 9 nucleotides matching TRBD1. Germline values: CDR1 SGDLS, CDR2 YYNGEE. Germline trimming cut 5 bases from V and 4 bases from J; bases unmatched to any gene: 3. CDR3 length: 13 residues. CDR3 residues: CASRTGGGYGYTF. The CDR3 DNA reads TGTGCCAGCAGGACAGGGGGAGGCTATGGCTACACCTTC.

This clonotype was observed a handful of times. The chain carries TRBV7-9 and TRBJ2-5; 13 bases fit TRBD2. There are 18 residues in the CDR3. CDR1 SEHNR and CDR2 FQNEAQ come from the germline V gene (reference sequence). V gave up 0 bases and J gave up 5 bases; unmatched junction bases: 9. Written as DNA, the CDR3 is TGTGCCAGCAGCTTAGCCCCGGGACTAGCGGGAAGGTGGGAGACCCAGTACTTC. It translates to CASSLAPGLAGRWETQYF.

The chain recombines TRBV15 with TRBJ2-7; D gene ambiguous. This CDR3 has 14 residues. V lost 5 bases and J lost 5, with 16 bases in between. Germline loops: CDR1 LNHNV, CDR2 YYDKDF (reference sequence). CDR3 nucleotide sequence: TGTGCCACCAGCTCGACCTTGGCTGGGGACGAGCAGTACTTC. As protein: CATSSTLAGDEQYF.

This chain uses TRBV29-1 with TRBJ2-1, with 10 positions matching TRBD2. This CDR3 is 15 amino acids long. The V segment lost 4 bases and the J segment 4 bases; nucleotides outside the gene matches: 7. Germline V gives CDR1 SQVTM, CDR2 ANQGSEA. The DNA of the CDR3 is TGCAGCGTTGGTCTAGCGGGGGAACCGTACAATGAGCAGTTCTTC. Translating it yields CSVGLAGEPYNEQFF.

This clonotype was recorded many times. This chain uses TRBV20-1 with TRBJ1-2, with D hard to call. Between the trimmed V and J ends, which lost 0 bases and 4 bases, there was a span of 12 bases. Germline CDR1 and CDR2: DFQATT and SNEGSKA (reference sequence). The CDR3 is 14 amino acids. The DNA for the CDR3 is TGCAGTGCTAGAGACCCTCAAGCGCTCTATGGCTACACCTTC. Translating it yields CSARDPQALYGYTF.

This clonotype was recorded many times. The rearrangement links TRBV7-3 to TRBJ1-6; 7 nucleotides line up with TRBD1. CDR1 and CDR2 (germline): SGHTA, FQGTGA. The CDR3 has 13 amino acids. Trimming at V came to 5 bases and at J to 8 bases, leaving 3 bases not matched to a gene. This CDR3 is CASSRGTDSPLHF. The CDR3 nucleotides read TGTGCCAGCAGCCGCGGGACAGATTCACCCCTCCACTTT.

V usage is TRBV5-1 and J usage is TRBJ2-7; TRBD1 agrees at 9 bases. This CDR3 contains 15 residues. V lost 4 bases, J lost 8 bases, and 13 bases stayed unmatched. Germline-derived CDR1 and CDR2 are SGHRS and YFSETQ. The CDR3 spells CASSLPGTGLIKQYF. As DNA, the CDR3 is TGCGCCAGCAGCCTACCCGGGACAGGGCTTATTAAGCAGTACTTC.

To note about this clonotype: This clone may be a read error of a much larger clone one base away. This rearrangement joins TRBV7-9 to TRBJ2-5, with 7 positions matching TRBD2. Trimming removed 7 bases from V and 1 base from J; junction bases left unmatched: 9. CDR1 SEHNR and CDR2 FQNEAQ come from the germline V gene (reference sequence). The CDR3 sequence is 15 residues long. CDR3 region: CASIRGGYVQETQYF. The DNA of the CDR3 is TGTGCCAGCATACGCGGGGGTTATGTCCAAGAGACCCAGTACTTC.

As regards this clonotype: One junction end does not reproduce the germline sequence, and a read error may be involved. The chain couples TRBV10-3 to TRBJ2-5; D possibly corresponds to TRBD2 (5 bases). The germline V gene has CDR1 ENHRY and CDR2 SYGVKD. CDR3 length equals 16 residues. CDR3 sequence (DNA): TGTGCCAGCAGTGACCCGTTAAGGCGGGACCAAGAGACCCAGTACTTC. It codes for CASSDPLRRDQETQYF.

This clonotype was observed many times. The chain recombines TRBV2 with TRBJ1-2; TRBD1 agrees at 7 bases. V trimming: 5 bases; J trimming: 0 bases; junction bases outside the gene matches: 3. The CDR3 has 14 amino acids. Germline lookup yields CDR1 SNHLY and CDR2 FYNNEI. The chain's CDR3 is CASSRDSPNYGYTF. The CDR3 bases are TGTGCCAGCAGTAGGGACAGTCCTAACTATGGCTACACCTTC.

The gene calls are TRBV12-3 or TRBV12-4 and TRBJ1-1, with TRBD1 matching 11 bases. V shed 5 bases and J 7 bases; nucleotides not matched to a gene: 9. The CDR3 sequence is 15 residues long. This CDR3 is CASSLGQGARVEAFF. The CDR3 DNA is TGTGCCAGCAGTCTCGGACAGGGGGCACGTGTTGAAGCTTTCTTT.

This clonotype was seen just once. The V and J genes are TRBV20-1 and TRBJ1-4; D is unclear. The CDR3 has 15 residues. Germline CDR1 DFQATT, CDR2 SNEGSKA (reference sequence). Trimming stripped 5 bases from V and 2 bases from J, with 15 bases between. The CDR3 DNA follows: TGCAGTGCTCAACGTGGGGTTTCTACTAATGAAAAACTGTTTTTT. As protein: CSAQRGVSTNEKLFF.

This clonotype has a count of ten or more. V and J are TRBV7-8 and TRBJ1-1; TRBD1 is a possible D gene (5 bases). This CDR3 comprises 14 residues. CDR1 SGHVS and CDR2 FQNEAQ come from the germline V gene. The V end lost 5 bases, the J end lost 4 bases, and 14 bases lay between the germline ends. The CDR3: CASSQQEGSTEAFF. CDR3 DNA: TGTGCCAGCAGCCAACAGGAGGGTTCCACTGAAGCTTTCTTT.

Comments on this clonotype: One end of the junction fails to match germline, which may point to a read error. The chain uses TRBV5-1 and TRBJ2-2; tentatively, D is TRBD1 (5 bases). The germline V gene has CDR1 SGHRS and CDR2 YFSETQ. CDR3 length equals 16 residues. CDR3 nucleotide sequence: TGCGCCAGCAGCTTGGCCGGAAGGGGCGAGATGGATGAGCAGTTTTTT. Translation gives CASSLAGRGEMDEQFF.

J is TRBJ1-1 and V is TRBV27, with 8 bases matching TRBD1. CDR3 length: 15 amino acids. V gave up 8 bases and J gave up 0 bases; unmatched junction bases: 8. From germline, CDR1 is MNHEY and CDR2 SMNVEV (reference sequence). The CDR3 DNA sequence: TGTGCCAGCTCCGGACAGGGTCGGATGAACACTGAAGCTTTCTTT. Amino acid sequence: CASSGQGRMNTEAFF.